This TCR beta chain emerged from a study of CD8 T cells in ankylosing spondylitis. Study results and caveats: Reportedly, disease-linked clones are significantly enriched in ankylosing spondylitis patients' matched synovial fluid. Made up of about eight highly homologous variants, a TCR beta motif appeared characteristic of ankylosing spondylitis blood. Clones that were linked to disease were CD8+ and were relatively rare in peripheral blood.

This clonotype was picked up many times. The antigen is undetermined. Via MiXCR, TCRdb re-called the 5' RACE reads, giving one row per CDR3 protein. The sample yields about 540,000 distinct CDR3 sequences, about an eighth seen once. V dropped 5 bases and J dropped 10; count of bases not matched to a gene: 11. Germline CDR1 is SQVTM and CDR2 is ANQGSEA. The CDR3 contains 13 residues. This receptor was taken from a male donor with ankylosing spondylitis. The chain couples TRBV29-1 to TRBJ2-1, with 7 bases fitting TRBD2. The sample consisted of blood, either unsorted or a sorted T cell fraction (not recorded which). In nucleotides, the CDR3 is TGCAGCGTTTACGGACTAGAGGGTAAGGAGCAGTTCTTC. Translating it yields CSVYGLEGKEQFF.